The 28 T cell receptor beta chains below were found in one sample sequenced in a study of blood T cell repertoires in COVID-19. Assay: immunoSEQ multiplex PCR; the TCRdb copy retains only in-frame clones and omits some. The repertoire holds 150,000 to 200,000 clones, roughly 70% seen once, with 3% in the top ten. The specimen was peripheral blood. These receptors were obtained from a woman older than 75 with acute or convalescent COVID-19.

The chain combines TRBV19 with TRBJ1-5, with D possibly matching TRBD1 (5 bases). From germline, CDR1 is LNHDA and CDR2 SQIVND (reference sequence). V lost 1 base, J lost 8 bases, and 21 bases lay in between. The CDR3 covers 17 residues. The CDR3 DNA reads TGTGCCAGTAGTATAGTGGGCCAGGGTCTATCTCAGAAGCCCCAGCATTTT. Amino acid sequence: CASSIVGQGLSQKPQHF.

The V gene is TRBV6-1, the J gene TRBJ2-7; 12 bases are shared with TRBD2. The CDR3 runs to 14 residues. The ends lost 5 bases at V and 3 bases at J; junction bases unmatched: 2. CDR1 and CDR2 (germline): MNHNS, SASEGT. CDR3 sequence: CASSKTSGSYEQYF. Here the CDR3 DNA reads TGTGCCAGCAGTAAGACTAGCGGGAGCTACGAGCAGTACTTC.

The gene calls are TRBV18 and TRBJ1-4; possibly TRBD1 for D (5 bases). From germline, CDR1 is KGHSH and CDR2 LQKENI. Trimming left V 2 bases short and J 1 base short, with 11 bases between. This CDR3 has 16 residues. The CDR3 loop reads CASSPSLGGTNEKLFF. DNA of the CDR3: TGTGCCAGCTCACCATCTCTGGGGGGAACTAATGAAAAACTGTTTTTT.

The V call is TRBV19, the J call TRBJ2-7; 16 bases line up with TRBD2. Germline loops: CDR1 LNHDA, CDR2 SQIVND (reference sequence). The CDR3 spans 16 residues. After removal of 4 bases from V and 7 bases from J, the junction contained 7 bases not matched to a gene. This CDR3 reads CASSKPGLAGGREQYF. In DNA, the CDR3 is TGTGCCAGTAGTAAGCCGGGACTAGCGGGAGGGCGGGAGCAGTACTTC.

The chain uses TRBV7-2 and TRBJ2-2; 7 bases line up with TRBD2. The CDR3 contains 15 residues. Germline trimming cut 10 bases from V and 3 bases from J; bases unmatched to any gene: 11. The germline CDR1 and CDR2 sequences are SGHTA and FQGNSA. The CDR3 sequence: CAIPAGGGYTGELFF. The CDR3 bases are TGTGCCATCCCCGCCGGGGGAGGGTACACCGGGGAGCTGTTTTTT. Filled out from reference TRBV7-2 and TRBJ2-2, the complete variable domain reads GAGVSQSPSNKVTEKGKDVELRCDPISGHTALYWYRQSLGQGLEFLIYFQGNSAPDKSGLPSDRFSAERTGGSVSTLTIQRTQQEDSAVYLCAIPAGGGYTGELFFGEGSRLTVL.

This sequence joins TRBV3-1 (or the pseudogene TRBV3-2) and TRBJ2-1, with D possibly TRBD1 on 5 matching bases. V lost 4 bases, J lost 5 bases, and 12 bases lay in between. The CDR3 totals 14 residues. The germline V gene encodes CDR1 LGHDT and CDR2 YNNKEL (reference sequence). Here the CDR3 DNA reads TGTGCCAGCAGCCCCTCAGGGTTCGACAATGAGCAGTTCTTC. Amino acids: CASSPSGFDNEQFF.

This clone was recorded only once. This sequence joins TRBV3-1 (or the pseudogene TRBV3-2) and TRBJ1-4; the D gene is possibly TRBD1 (5 bases). CDR3 length equals 16 residues. The ends were cut back, 4 bases at V and 3 bases at J, with 15 bases in the middle. Per germline, CDR1 LGHDT and CDR2 YNNKEL (reference sequence). CDR3 bases: TGTGCCAGCAGCCCGTATAGCGGGGCGCCTAATGAAAAACTGTTTTTT. Protein product: CASSPYSGAPNEKLFF.

This clone was detected many times. The chain joins TRBV7-9 to TRBJ1-5, with TRBD1 identical over 10 bases. CDR3 length: 14 residues. Germline V gene sequence: CDR1 SEHNR, CDR2 FQNEAQ (reference sequence). Trimming removed 6 bases from V and 9 bases from J; junction bases left unmatched: 8. The CDR3 region has the DNA TGTGCCAGCAGTCCTGACAGGGGGCGACCGCCCCAGCATTTT. This codes for CASSPDRGRPPQHF.

The rearrangement joins TRBV28 to TRBJ2-5; 11 bases map to TRBD1. Trimming at V came to 5 bases and at J to 5 bases, leaving 10 bases not matched to a gene. CDR1 is MDHEN, CDR2 SYDVKM, per germline. The CDR3 spans 16 residues. The CDR3 sequence: CASSPWDRGGKETQYF. The DNA of the CDR3 is TGTGCCAGCAGTCCATGGGACAGGGGGGGGAAGGAGACCCAGTACTTC.

This sequence joins TRBV12-3 or TRBV12-4 and TRBJ1-1; a weak D match, TRBD1 (5 bases). This CDR3 comprises 12 residues. Trimming removed 3 bases at V and 10 bases at J, with 12 bases between. CDR3 residues: CASSFVGQGAFF. Written as DNA, the CDR3 is TGTGCCAGCAGTTTTGTGGGGCAGGGAGCTTTCTTT.

This clone turned up a few times. This sequence joins TRBV28 and TRBJ1-2; D is perhaps TRBD1 (5 bases). Between the trimmed V and J ends, which lost 10 bases and 2 bases, there was a span of 8 bases. CDR1 and CDR2 from the germline V gene are MDHEN and SYDVKM. The CDR3 has 11 amino acids. This CDR3 is CAITGNYGYTF. CDR3 nucleotide sequence: TGTGCCATCACAGGAAACTATGGCTACACCTTC.

This clone occurred once. The rearrangement uses TRBV7-9 and TRBJ2-2; D might be TRBD2 (5 bases). Germline CDR1 is SEHNR and CDR2 is FQNEAQ (reference sequence). Trimming took off 7 bases at V and 3 bases at J, with 15 bases between the two ends. CDR3 length: 15 amino acids. The CDR3 region is CASIRGNLDTGELFF. The CDR3 DNA reads as TGTGCCAGCATACGGGGAAACCTTGACACCGGGGAGCTGTTTTTT.

This clone has just one count. The V call is TRBV24-1, the J call TRBJ1-1; TRBD1 might be the D (5 bases). This CDR3 has 20 amino acids. V gave up 1 base and J gave up 11 bases, with 34 bases separating them. In germline, CDR1 is KGHDR, CDR2 SFDVKD. In DNA, the CDR3 is TGTGCCACCAGTGATTTCTCGAGGCCCGCCGGTTGGGGGACCCCAGGGAGGGCTTTCTTT. Its translation is CATSDFSRPAGWGTPGRAFF.

The chain links TRBV18 to TRBJ2-1, with a possible D match to TRBD1 (6 bases). Germline-derived CDR1 and CDR2 are KGHSH and LQKENI. V was shortened by 3 bases and J by 1 base, with 10 bases between the two germline ends. The CDR3 is 15 residues long. CDR3 amino acids: CASSPLDRSYNEQFF. For the CDR3, the DNA is TGTGCCAGCTCACCTCTAGACAGGTCCTACAATGAGCAGTTCTTC.

V is TRBV24-1 and J is TRBJ2-7; D is possibly TRBD2 (5 bases). This CDR3 has 12 residues. Between the trimmed V and J ends, which lost 12 bases and 1 base, there was a span of 12 bases. Germline V gene lookup returns CDR1 KGHDR and CDR2 SFDVKD. Written as DNA, the CDR3 is TGTGCCGGGAAGACTAATTCCTACGAGCAGTACTTC. This encodes CAGKTNSYEQYF.

The rearrangement uses TRBV5-6 and TRBJ1-3; 7 bases map to TRBD1. The germline V gene has CDR1 SGHDT and CDR2 YYEEEE. CDR3 length: 17 amino acids. The J segment lost 9 bases and the V segment lost 2 bases, leaving 17 bases of the junction unmatched. The CDR3 DNA reads as TGTGCCAGCAGCTTATTCACCGGGACAGCGGCCCGGAGCACCATATATTTT. It is translated as CASSLFTGTAARSTIYF.

The V and J genes are TRBV7-9 and TRBJ2-1, with 14 bases lining up with TRBD2. There are 18 residues in the CDR3. Germline V CDR1 and CDR2: SEHNR, FQNEAQ (reference sequence). V was pared by 5 bases and J by 8 bases, with 14 bases of the junction left unmatched. The CDR3 loop reads CASSLTSGRDWVSYEQFF. CDR3 nucleotides: TGTGCCAGCAGCCTGACTAGCGGGAGGGATTGGGTGTCGTATGAGCAGTTCTTC.

The chain is built from TRBV2 and TRBJ2-5, with a possible D match to TRBD1 (5 bases). The CDR3 runs to 13 residues. Germline CDR1 SNHLY, CDR2 FYNNEI. The V and J ends lost 6 bases and 2 bases respectively, with 10 bases between them. CDR3 loop: CASSAGLQETQYF. In nucleotides, the CDR3 is TGTGCCAGCAGCGCAGGGTTACAAGAGACCCAGTACTTC. The variable domain in full, completed from reference TRBV2 and TRBJ2-5, reads EPEVTQTPSHQVTQMGQEVILRCVPISNHLYFYWYRQILGQKVEFLVSFYNNEISEKSEIFDDQFSVERPDGSNFTLKIRSTKLEDSAMYFCASSAGLQETQYFGPGTRLLVL.

There are many counts of this clone. This sequence joins TRBV5-1 and TRBJ1-1; 7 positions match TRBD1. CDR3 length: 18 amino acids. Germline V gene lookup returns CDR1 SGHRS and CDR2 YFSETQ. V shed 4 bases, J shed 5 bases, and the junction held 20 bases outside the gene matches. CDR3 DNA sequence: TGCGCCAGCAGCAATGTGGGCAGGGGGGTAAGTGGAAGGACTGAAGCTTTCTTT. Its translation is CASSNVGRGVSGRTEAFF.

The chain uses TRBV5-1 and TRBJ2-2; 11 nucleotides agree with TRBD2. J gave up 1 base and V 2 bases, and 1 base lay outside the gene matches. Germline assignment: CDR1 SGHRS and CDR2 YFSETQ. The CDR3 is 16 residues long. CDR3 bases: TGCGCCAGCAGCTTCGGACTAGCGGGGAACACCGGGGAGCTGTTTTTT. Translating it yields CASSFGLAGNTGELFF.

This rearrangement joins TRBV6-6 to TRBJ1-5; D possibly corresponds to TRBD1 (5 bases). The germline V gene encodes CDR1 MNHNY and CDR2 SVGAGI (reference sequence). The CDR3 is 12 residues long. CDR3 DNA: TGTGGGTCCGCAGGGAGCAATCAGCCCCAGCATTTT. It codes for CGSAGSNQPQHF.

This clone occurred once. The chain uses TRBV6-2 or TRBV6-3 and TRBJ2-3; D is ambiguous. The CDR3 covers 14 residues. Germline V gives CDR1 MNHEY, CDR2 SVGEGT. V was pared by 5 bases and J by 5 bases, with 14 bases between. CDR3 sequence (DNA): TGTGCCAGCAGTGATCGCTATGCCGAAGATACGCAGTATTTT. Its translation is CASSDRYAEDTQYF.

This clone occurred once. The V call is TRBV5-1, the J call TRBJ2-6, with 7 bases fitting TRBD2. From germline, CDR1 is SGHRS and CDR2 YFSETQ. Trimming at V came to 0 bases and at J to 2 bases, leaving 2 bases not matched to a gene. This CDR3 has 16 residues. The CDR3 loop is CASSLGAGAGANVLTF. In DNA form, the CDR3 reads TGCGCCAGCAGCTTGGGTGCGGGAGCTGGGGCCAACGTCCTGACTTTC.

This sequence joins TRBV7-8 and TRBJ1-2, with D uncertain. The CDR3 is made up of 12 amino acids. V lost 5 bases and J 0 bases, leaving 4 bases between the germline ends. Germline CDR1 SGHVS, CDR2 FQNEAQ. The CDR3 DNA is TGTGCCAGCAGCCCCTCTAACTATGGCTACACCTTC. Protein: CASSPSNYGYTF.

This clone was counted once. The chain links TRBV9 to TRBJ2-7, with 7 bases identical to TRBD2. Germline V CDR1 and CDR2: SGDLS, YYNGEE. The CDR3 sequence is 14 residues long. V shed 4 bases, J shed 3 bases, and the junction held 7 bases outside the gene matches. The CDR3: CASSPKLASYEQYF. The CDR3 DNA is TGTGCCAGCAGCCCCAAACTAGCGAGCTACGAGCAGTACTTC.

The chain joins TRBV5-1 to TRBJ2-7, with 7 positions matching TRBD2. This CDR3 is 14 amino acids long. V was pared by 4 bases and J by 4 bases, with 8 bases of the junction left unmatched. Germline lookup yields CDR1 SGHRS and CDR2 YFSETQ. The CDR3 region is CASSRAGERYEQYF. The CDR3 coding sequence is TGCGCCAGCAGCCGCGCGGGGGAGAGGTACGAGCAGTACTTC.

This chain connects TRBV19 to TRBJ2-1; 8 bases are a match to TRBD2. Per the germline V gene, CDR1 is LNHDA and CDR2 is SQIVND (reference sequence). J was trimmed by 5 bases and V by 3 bases; bases with no gene match: 6. This CDR3 has 15 residues. CDR3 coding DNA: TGTGCCAGTAGTATCGGTAGCGGGATCCACAATGAGCAGTTCTTC. This gives the protein CASSIGSGIHNEQFF.

The chain links TRBV3-1 (or the pseudogene TRBV3-2) to TRBJ1-1; D might be TRBD1 (5 bases). There are 15 residues in the CDR3. Looked up from germline, CDR1 is LGHDT and CDR2 is YNNKEL (reference sequence). Between the trimmed V and J ends, which lost 4 bases and 3 bases, there was a span of 15 bases. CDR3 coding DNA: TGTGCCAGCAGCCCTTCTAGGGCGGGGGACACTGAAGCTTTCTTT. It encodes CASSPSRAGDTEAFF.